This T cell receptor (beta chain) was obtained from a study of shared clonotypes between healthy human individuals. Generated by immunoSEQ multiplex PCR, the TCRdb table keeps only in-frame clones and is missing some. The sample yields millions of clones, more than 90% seen once. J lost 0 bases, V lost 8 bases, and 6 bases had no gene match. The CDR3 runs to 14 residues. The germline V gene encodes CDR1 SGHTA and CDR2 FQGNSA. The origin of this receptor is a man aged 18-30 years in good health. The V call is TRBV7-2, the J call TRBJ2-7; 8 bases line up with TRBD2. Sequenced sample: naive CD4+ T cells sorted from blood. Subset here: CD45RA+ positively selected. Written as DNA, the CDR3 is TGTGCCAGCTCGGGACTAGGGAACTCCTACGAGCAGTACTTC. Its translation is CASSGLGNSYEQYF.